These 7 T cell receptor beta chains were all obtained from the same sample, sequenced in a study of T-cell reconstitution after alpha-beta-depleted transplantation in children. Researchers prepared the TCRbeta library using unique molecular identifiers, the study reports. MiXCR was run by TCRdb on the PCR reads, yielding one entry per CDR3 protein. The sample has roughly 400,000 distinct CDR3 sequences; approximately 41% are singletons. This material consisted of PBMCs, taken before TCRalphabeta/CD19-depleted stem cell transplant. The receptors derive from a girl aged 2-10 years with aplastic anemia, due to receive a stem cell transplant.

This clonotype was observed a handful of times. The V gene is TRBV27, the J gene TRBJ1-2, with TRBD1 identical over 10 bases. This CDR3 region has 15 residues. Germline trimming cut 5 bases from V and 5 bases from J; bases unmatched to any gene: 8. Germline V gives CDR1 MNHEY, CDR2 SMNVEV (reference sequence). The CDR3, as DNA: TGTGCCAGCAGTCGTCGGACAGGGGGACCTTATGGCTACACCTTC. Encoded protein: CASSRRTGGPYGYTF.

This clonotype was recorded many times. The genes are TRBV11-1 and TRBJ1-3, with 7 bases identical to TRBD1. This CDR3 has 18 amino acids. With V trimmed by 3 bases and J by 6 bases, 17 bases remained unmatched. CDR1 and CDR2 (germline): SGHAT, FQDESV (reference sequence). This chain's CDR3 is CASSLARGLRDSLNTIYF. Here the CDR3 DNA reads TGTGCCAGCAGCTTGGCTCGGGGACTCCGGGACAGCCTAAACACCATATATTTT.

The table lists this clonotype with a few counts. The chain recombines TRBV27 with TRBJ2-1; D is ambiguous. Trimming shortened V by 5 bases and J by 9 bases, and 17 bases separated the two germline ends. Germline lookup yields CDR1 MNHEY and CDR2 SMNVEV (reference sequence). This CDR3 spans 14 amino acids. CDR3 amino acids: CASSLGPLAREQFF. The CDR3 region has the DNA TGTGCCAGCAGTCTAGGACCCCTTGCCCGTGAGCAGTTCTTC.

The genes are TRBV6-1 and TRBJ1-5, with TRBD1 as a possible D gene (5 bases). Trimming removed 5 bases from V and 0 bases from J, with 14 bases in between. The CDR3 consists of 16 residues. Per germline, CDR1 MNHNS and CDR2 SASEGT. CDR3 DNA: TGTGCCAGCAGTCCCCGGTGGGGGTCTAGCAATCAGCCCCAGCATTTT. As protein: CASSPRWGSSNQPQHF.

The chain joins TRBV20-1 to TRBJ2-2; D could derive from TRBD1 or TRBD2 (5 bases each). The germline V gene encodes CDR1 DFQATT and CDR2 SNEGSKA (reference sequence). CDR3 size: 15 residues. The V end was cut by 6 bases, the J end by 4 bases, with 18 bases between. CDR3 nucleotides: TGCAGTGCCTTCGGGGCAGGGAAGGGCACCGGGGAGCTGTTTTTT. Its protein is CSAFGAGKGTGELFF.

The CDR3 DNA reads as TGCAGTGCTAGTAAAGATGACGGAGAAAACATTCAGTACTTC. It specifies CSASKDDGENIQYF. The chain is built from TRBV20-1 and TRBJ2-4, with unresolved D. Germline CDR1 and CDR2: DFQATT and SNEGSKA (reference sequence). The V end was cut by 3 bases, the J end by 5 bases, with 14 bases between. This CDR3 has 14 amino acids.

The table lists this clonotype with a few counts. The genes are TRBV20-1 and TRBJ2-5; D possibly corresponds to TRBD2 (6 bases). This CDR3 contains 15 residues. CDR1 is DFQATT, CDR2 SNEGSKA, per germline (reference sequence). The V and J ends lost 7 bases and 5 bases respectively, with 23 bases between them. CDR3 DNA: TGCAGTGAAGCGGGCGGCTCCTCCGGGCGGGAGACCCAGTACTTC. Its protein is CSEAGGSSGRETQYF.